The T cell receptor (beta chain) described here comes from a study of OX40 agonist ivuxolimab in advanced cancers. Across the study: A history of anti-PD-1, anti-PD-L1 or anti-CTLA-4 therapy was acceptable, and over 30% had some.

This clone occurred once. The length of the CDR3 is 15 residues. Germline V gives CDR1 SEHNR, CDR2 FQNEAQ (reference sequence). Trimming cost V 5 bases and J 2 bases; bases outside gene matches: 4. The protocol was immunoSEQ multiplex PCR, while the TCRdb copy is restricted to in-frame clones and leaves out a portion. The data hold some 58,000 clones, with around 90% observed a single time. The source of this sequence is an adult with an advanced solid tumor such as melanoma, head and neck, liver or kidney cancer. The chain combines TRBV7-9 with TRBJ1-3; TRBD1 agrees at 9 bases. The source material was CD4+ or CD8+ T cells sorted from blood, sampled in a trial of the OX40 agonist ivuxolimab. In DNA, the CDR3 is TGTGCCAGCAGCCCCGGGGACAGGGCTGGAAACACCATATATTTT. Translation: CASSPGDRAGNTIYF.